This entry lists 14 T cell receptor beta chains sequenced from one sample in a study of blood T cells in healthy people across ages. Sample-barcoded 5' priming and a J-beta primer mix drove a second PCR of 7 to 11 cycles. From the 5' RACE reads, TCRdb called clonotypes with MiXCR, one entry per CDR3 protein. The sample consists of roughly 1.7 million distinct CDR3 sequences, approximately 32% of them appearing once. Input material: blood. The receptors stem from a woman in her 30s in good health.

This clonotype was seen more than once but under ten times. The rearrangement uses TRBV27 and TRBJ2-3; TRBD1 agrees at 8 bases. CDR1 and CDR2 from the germline V gene are MNHEY and SMNVEV (reference sequence). This CDR3 region has 13 residues. The ends lost 6 bases at V and 4 bases at J; junction bases unmatched: 3. CDR3 sequence: CASRKQGADTQYF. The CDR3 DNA sequence: TGTGCCAGCAGGAAACAGGGGGCAGATACGCAGTATTTT.

This clonotype showed up just a few times. V is TRBV10-3 and J is TRBJ1-4; D gene uncertain. CDR1 is ENHRY and CDR2 is SYGVKD in the germline V gene. Between the trimmed V and J ends, which lost 6 bases and 0 bases, there was a span of 8 bases. The CDR3 has 14 amino acids. CDR3 sequence: CAIRQSATNEKLFF. The DNA for the CDR3 is TGTGCCATCAGACAAAGTGCAACTAATGAAAAACTGTTTTTT.

In its sample, this clonotype was seen a few times. The chain recombines TRBV27 with TRBJ2-1, with TRBD2 identical over 14 bases. This CDR3 comprises 16 residues. With 6 bases clipped from V and 7 bases from J, the junction kept 8 bases outside the gene matches. Germline assignment: CDR1 MNHEY and CDR2 SMNVEV (reference sequence). The CDR3 bases are TGTGCCAGCAGCTCTCTAGGGACTAGCGGGGGAAATGAGCAGTTCTTC. It is translated as CASSSLGTSGGNEQFF.

V is TRBV3-1 and J is TRBJ2-1; 13 positions agree with TRBD2. CDR3 length equals 19 residues. J was trimmed by 3 bases and V by 6 bases; bases with no gene match: 14. Germline-derived CDR1 and CDR2 are LGHDT and YNNKEL (reference sequence). CDR3 in amino acids: CASSSTAGTSGVDYNEQFF. DNA for the CDR3: TGTGCCAGCAGTTCGACCGCCGGGACTAGCGGGGTAGACTACAATGAGCAGTTCTTC.

This clonotype was seen more than once but under ten times. The chain has TRBV2 and TRBJ2-3; tentative D call: TRBD2 (5 bases). The germline V gene has CDR1 SNHLY and CDR2 FYNNEI. The V gene lost 3 bases and the J gene lost 3 bases, with 10 bases spanning the gap. This CDR3 comprises 14 residues. The CDR3 bases are TGTGCCAGCAGTGATAGAAGGAGGACAGATACGCAGTATTTT. Protein sequence: CASSDRRRTDTQYF.

This clonotype was detected only a few times. The chain recombines TRBV7-6 with TRBJ1-6, with a weak D call TRBD1 (5 bases). The CDR3 runs to 12 residues. Germline V gene sequence: CDR1 SGHVS, CDR2 FNYEAQ. V was pared by 5 bases and J by 12 bases, with 11 bases between. The CDR3 here is CASSPPGRPLHF. In nucleotides, the CDR3 is TGTGCCAGCAGCCCTCCAGGGAGACCCCTCCACTTT.

This clonotype was detected only a few times. This chain joins TRBV9 and TRBJ1-2, with D tentatively TRBD1 (5 bases). CDR1 and CDR2 (germline): SGDLS, YYNGEE. The CDR3 is 16 amino acids. Deletions cut 3 bases from V and 1 base from J, with 16 bases between. This CDR3 is CASSADSTAFNYGYTF. The CDR3 nucleotides read TGTGCCAGCAGCGCCGACTCGACAGCGTTTAACTATGGCTACACCTTC.

This chain joins TRBV5-6 and TRBJ1-6, with 9 positions matching TRBD1. The germline V gene has CDR1 SGHDT and CDR2 YYEEEE. There are 15 residues in the CDR3. V lost 3 bases to trimming and J lost 7 bases; unmatched junction nucleotides: 5. The CDR3 DNA reads TGTGCCAGCAGCTCGACAGGGGGTAAGAATTCACCCCTCCACTTT. Encoded protein: CASSSTGGKNSPLHF.

In its sample, this clonotype was seen a few times. This rearrangement joins TRBV30 to TRBJ1-2; D may be TRBD1 (6 bases). Germline-derived CDR1 and CDR2 are GTSNPN and SVGIG (reference sequence). The V gene lost 5 bases and the J gene lost 7 bases, with 17 bases spanning the gap. The CDR3 is 13 amino acids. This CDR3 reads CAWYRDKSFGYTF. DNA for the CDR3: TGTGCCTGGTACAGGGATAAGAGTTTTGGCTACACCTTC.

This clonotype was counted once. The chain joins TRBV5-1 to TRBJ2-3; 9 positions agree with TRBD2. The germline V gene has CDR1 SGHRS and CDR2 YFSETQ. V lost 5 bases and J lost 2; bases outside the gene matches: 9. This CDR3 is 16 amino acids long. CDR3 loop: CASRHGTSFFTDTQYF. CDR3 nucleotides: TGCGCCAGCAGGCACGGGACTAGCTTCTTCACAGATACGCAGTATTTT.

This clonotype came up a few times. The chain joins TRBV7-9 to TRBJ2-1; TRBD2 is a possible D gene (6 bases). Germline CDR1 reads SEHNR; CDR2 reads FQNEAQ (reference sequence). V dropped 5 bases and J dropped 5 bases, with 16 bases sitting between them. The CDR3 covers 15 residues. The CDR3 DNA follows: TGTGCCAGCAGCCATTCTCGCGGGGCTAACAATGAGCAGTTCTTC. It is translated as CASSHSRGANNEQFF.

This clonotype was seen more than once but under ten times. J is TRBJ2-5 and V is TRBV3-1, with D possibly matching TRBD2 (5 bases). Trimming stripped 0 bases from V and 1 base from J, with 9 bases between. Germline CDR1 LGHDT, CDR2 YNNKEL (reference sequence). This CDR3 is built from 15 residues. The CDR3 coding sequence is TGTGCCAGCAGCCAAGAACCGGACTTCCAAGAGACCCAGTACTTC. It encodes CASSQEPDFQETQYF.

Ten or more counts support this clonotype. This sequence joins TRBV10-2 and TRBJ1-6; D unclear. The germline V gene has CDR1 WSHSY and CDR2 SAAADI. This CDR3 has 14 residues. Trimming stripped 4 bases from V and 8 bases from J, with 12 bases between. CDR3 sequence reads: CASSVRVGDSPLHF. The CDR3 coding sequence is TGCGCCAGCAGTGTTAGGGTTGGCGATTCACCCCTCCACTTT.

The chain has TRBV6-1 and TRBJ2-1; D might be TRBD1 (6 bases). The CDR3 contains 19 residues. Trimming pared 5 bases from V and 4 bases from J, leaving 27 bases between. The germline gives CDR1 MNHNS, CDR2 SASEGT. CDR3 sequence reads: CASSKQFHRSRDIYNEQFF. The CDR3 DNA is TGTGCCAGCAGTAAACAATTCCACAGGTCTCGGGACATATACAATGAGCAGTTCTTC.